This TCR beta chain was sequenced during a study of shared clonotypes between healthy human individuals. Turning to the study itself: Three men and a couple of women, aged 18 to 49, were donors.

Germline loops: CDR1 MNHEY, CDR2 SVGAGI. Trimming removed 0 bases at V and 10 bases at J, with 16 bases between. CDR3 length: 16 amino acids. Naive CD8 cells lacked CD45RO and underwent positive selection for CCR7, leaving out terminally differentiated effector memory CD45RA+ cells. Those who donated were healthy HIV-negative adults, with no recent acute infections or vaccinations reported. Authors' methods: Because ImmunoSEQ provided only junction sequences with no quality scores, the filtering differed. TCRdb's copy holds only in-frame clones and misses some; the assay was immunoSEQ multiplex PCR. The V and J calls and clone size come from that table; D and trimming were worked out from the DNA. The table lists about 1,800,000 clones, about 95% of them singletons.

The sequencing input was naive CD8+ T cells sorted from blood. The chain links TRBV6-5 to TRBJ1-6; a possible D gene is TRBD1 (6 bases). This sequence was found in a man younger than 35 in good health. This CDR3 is CASSYSAQGFGSPLHF. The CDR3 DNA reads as TGTGCCAGCAGTTACTCAGCACAGGGTTTTGGATCACCCCTCCACTTT.